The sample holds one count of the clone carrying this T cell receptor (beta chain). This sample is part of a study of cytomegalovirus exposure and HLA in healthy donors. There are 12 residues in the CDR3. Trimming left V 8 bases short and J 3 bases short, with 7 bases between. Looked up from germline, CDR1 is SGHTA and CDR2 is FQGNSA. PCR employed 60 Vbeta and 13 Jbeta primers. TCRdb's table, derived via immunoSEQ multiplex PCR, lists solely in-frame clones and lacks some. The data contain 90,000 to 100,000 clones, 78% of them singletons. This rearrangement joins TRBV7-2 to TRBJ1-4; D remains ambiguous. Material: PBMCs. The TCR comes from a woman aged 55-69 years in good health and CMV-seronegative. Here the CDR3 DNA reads TGTGCCAGCGGGCGGGCTAATGAAAAACTGTTTTTT. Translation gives CASGRANEKLFF.